The rows below give T cell receptor beta chains drawn from one sample of a study of OX40 agonist ivuxolimab in advanced cancers. Profiled with immunoSEQ multiplex PCR; TCRdb holds only in-frame clones, not every one. The sample holds about 53,000 clones, roughly 90% seen once. The material sequenced was CD4+ or CD8+ T cells sorted from blood, taken in a trial of the OX40 agonist ivuxolimab. The receptor source for this set is an adult with an advanced solid tumor such as melanoma, head and neck, liver or kidney cancer. Both conserved end residues are part of each CDR3. The order of the fields is CDR3 length, J gene, D gene, clone size, V gene, CDR3 protein, CDR3 DNA. A D gene is named only where the DNA matches it firmly. Where a row states a size, it is once, few, many or the class of an expanded clone; other rows omit it.

CDR3 length: 16
J gene: TRBJ2-3
D gene: TRBD2
clone size: .
V gene: TRBV5-1
CDR3 protein: CASSLEAGVSTDTQYF
CDR3 DNA: TGCGCCAGCAGCTTGGAGGCGGGGGTAAGCACAGATACGCAGTATTTT

CDR3 length: 15
J gene: TRBJ2-7
D gene: .
clone size: .
V gene: TRBV6-5
CDR3 protein: CASSYEGGDPYEQYF
CDR3 DNA: TGTGCCAGCAGTTACGAGGGGGGGGACCCCTACGAGCAGTACTTC

CDR3 length: 14
J gene: TRBJ2-5
D gene: .
clone size: .
V gene: TRBV5-1
CDR3 protein: CASSLEYSQETQYF
CDR3 DNA: TGCGCCAGCAGCTTGGAATACAGCCAAGAGACCCAGTACTTC

CDR3 length: 13
J gene: TRBJ2-3
D gene: .
clone size: .
V gene: TRBV7-8
CDR3 protein: CASSFSSTDTQYF
CDR3 DNA: TGTGCCAGCAGCTTTTCTAGCACAGATACGCAGTATTTT

CDR3 length: 13
J gene: TRBJ1-1
D gene: .
clone size: .
V gene: TRBV18
CDR3 protein: CASSPLGRTEAFF
CDR3 DNA: TGTGCCAGCTCACCCCTAGGGAGAACTGAAGCTTTCTTT

CDR3 length: 17
J gene: TRBJ1-1
D gene: .
clone size: .
V gene: TRBV19
CDR3 protein: CASSMGIWRATNTEAFF
CDR3 DNA: TGTGCCAGTAGTATGGGTATCTGGAGGGCCACGAACACTGAAGCTTTCTTT

CDR3 length: 15
J gene: TRBJ2-7
D gene: .
clone size: .
V gene: TRBV6-5
CDR3 protein: CASSSQTDRTYEQYF
CDR3 DNA: TGTGCCAGCAGTTCCCAGACAGATAGGACCTACGAGCAGTACTTC

CDR3 length: 13
J gene: TRBJ1-4
D gene: .
clone size: .
V gene: TRBV2
CDR3 protein: CATSGVTNEKLFF
CDR3 DNA: TGTGCCACCTCAGGGGTAACTAATGAAAAACTGTTTTTT

CDR3 length: 13
J gene: TRBJ1-5
D gene: TRBD1
clone size: .
V gene: TRBV10-3
CDR3 protein: CATRGQEDQPQHF
CDR3 DNA: TGTGCCACAAGGGGACAGGAGGATCAGCCCCAGCATTTT

CDR3 length: 16
J gene: TRBJ2-7
D gene: TRBD2
clone size: .
V gene: TRBV9
CDR3 protein: CASSPDAQRGPYEQYF
CDR3 DNA: TGTGCCAGCAGCCCAGACGCCCAGCGGGGTCCCTACGAGCAGTACTTC

CDR3 length: 19
J gene: TRBJ2-7
D gene: TRBD2
clone size: .
V gene: TRBV5-1
CDR3 protein: CASSRTGTSGGRSSYEQYF
CDR3 DNA: TGCGCCAGCAGCAGGACCGGGACTAGCGGGGGGCGGAGCTCCTACGAGCAGTACTTC

CDR3 length: 15
J gene: TRBJ2-7
D gene: .
clone size: .
V gene: TRBV11-2
CDR3 protein: CASSLGGWSSYEQYF
CDR3 DNA: TGTGCCAGCAGCTTAGGAGGTTGGAGCTCCTACGAGCAGTACTTC

CDR3 length: 14
J gene: TRBJ2-3
D gene: .
clone size: once
V gene: TRBV5-1
CDR3 protein: CASSSRTGTDTQYF
CDR3 DNA: TGCGCCAGCAGCTCCCGGACAGGCACAGATACGCAGTATTTT

CDR3 length: 13
J gene: TRBJ2-7
D gene: TRBD1
clone size: .
V gene: TRBV2
CDR3 protein: CASTGQGTYEQYF
CDR3 DNA: TGTGCCAGCACTGGACAGGGAACCTACGAGCAGTACTTC

CDR3 length: 15
J gene: TRBJ2-3
D gene: .
clone size: .
V gene: TRBV5-6
CDR3 protein: CASSLKSGAPDTQYF
CDR3 DNA: TGTGCCAGCAGCTTGAAGTCAGGGGCTCCGGATACGCAGTATTTT

CDR3 length: 15
J gene: TRBJ1-5
D gene: .
clone size: .
V gene: TRBV5-1
CDR3 protein: CASRLGTNSNQPQHF
CDR3 DNA: TGCGCCAGCAGATTGGGGACAAATAGCAATCAGCCCCAGCATTTT

CDR3 length: 16
J gene: TRBJ2-3
D gene: .
clone size: .
V gene: TRBV7-3
CDR3 protein: CASSSQPGLSTDTQYF
CDR3 DNA: TGTGCCAGCAGCTCGCAACCGGGACTCAGCACAGATACGCAGTATTTT

CDR3 length: 16
J gene: TRBJ2-5
D gene: TRBD1
clone size: .
V gene: TRBV6-5
CDR3 protein: CASSYGRGTGVETQYF
CDR3 DNA: TGTGCCAGCAGTTACGGGCGGGGGACAGGGGTAGAGACCCAGTACTTC

CDR3 length: 11
J gene: TRBJ2-7
D gene: .
clone size: .
V gene: TRBV10-3
CDR3 protein: CAISAAYEQYF
CDR3 DNA: TGTGCCATCAGTGCGGCCTACGAGCAGTACTTC

CDR3 length: 17
J gene: TRBJ2-7
D gene: TRBD2
clone size: .
V gene: TRBV5-1
CDR3 protein: CASSLLGTSGSFDEQYF
CDR3 DNA: TGCGCCAGCAGCTTACTCGGGACTAGCGGGAGTTTCGACGAGCAGTACTTC

CDR3 length: 16
J gene: TRBJ2-2
D gene: TRBD1
clone size: .
V gene: TRBV27
CDR3 protein: CASSFVDRGRSRGAVF
CDR3 DNA: TGTGCCAGCAGTTTTGTGGACAGGGGGCGAAGCCGGGGAGCTGTTTTT

CDR3 length: 15
J gene: TRBJ2-5
D gene: TRBD2
clone size: few
V gene: TRBV10-1
CDR3 protein: CASTPGLAEQETQYF
CDR3 DNA: TGCGCCAGCACCCCTGGACTAGCGGAACAAGAGACCCAGTACTTC

CDR3 length: 14
J gene: TRBJ2-5
D gene: TRBD2
clone size: .
V gene: TRBV7-2
CDR3 protein: CASSSRLAGETQYF
CDR3 DNA: TGTGCCAGCAGCAGCAGACTAGCGGGAGAGACCCAGTACTTC

CDR3 length: 15
J gene: TRBJ2-7
D gene: .
clone size: .
V gene: TRBV7-2
CDR3 protein: CASRQNRETAYEQYF
CDR3 DNA: TGTGCCAGCAGGCAGAATAGGGAGACAGCCTACGAGCAGTACTTC

CDR3 length: 13
J gene: TRBJ1-5
D gene: .
clone size: .
V gene: TRBV2
CDR3 protein: CASKVSLHQPQHF
CDR3 DNA: TGTGCCAGCAAGGTTTCATTGCATCAGCCCCAGCATTTT

CDR3 length: 14
J gene: TRBJ1-1
D gene: TRBD1
clone size: .
V gene: TRBV6-5
CDR3 protein: CASRLQGGNTEAFF
CDR3 DNA: TGTGCCAGCAGACTACAGGGGGGGAACACTGAAGCTTTCTTT

CDR3 length: 16
J gene: TRBJ2-1
D gene: TRBD2
clone size: .
V gene: TRBV10-3
CDR3 protein: CAISESDLRRGGEQFF
CDR3 DNA: TGTGCCATCAGTGAGTCTGATCTAAGGCGGGGGGGTGAGCAGTTCTTC

CDR3 length: 17
J gene: TRBJ2-3
D gene: TRBD2
clone size: .
V gene: TRBV7-8
CDR3 protein: CASSLFITSGRTDTQYF
CDR3 DNA: TGTGCCAGCAGCTTATTCATCACTAGCGGGAGAACAGATACGCAGTATTTT

CDR3 length: 15
J gene: TRBJ1-3
D gene: TRBD1
clone size: .
V gene: TRBV6-5
CDR3 protein: CASKGAGNSGNTIYF
CDR3 DNA: TGTGCCAGCAAGGGGGCAGGGAACTCTGGAAACACCATATATTTT

CDR3 length: 14
J gene: TRBJ2-7
D gene: TRBD2
clone size: .
V gene: TRBV7-9
CDR3 protein: CASSPPGGMREQYF
CDR3 DNA: TGTGCCAGCAGCCCCCCCGGGGGGATGAGGGAGCAGTACTTC

CDR3 length: 14
J gene: TRBJ2-7
D gene: .
clone size: .
V gene: TRBV2
CDR3 protein: CASKVSTGPYEQYF
CDR3 DNA: TGTGCCAGCAAGGTGTCTACAGGCCCCTACGAGCAGTACTTC

CDR3 length: 15
J gene: TRBJ2-7
D gene: TRBD2
clone size: .
V gene: TRBV10-1
CDR3 protein: CASGTGTSGIGEQYF
CDR3 DNA: TGCGCCAGCGGCACCGGGACTAGCGGGATTGGCGAGCAGTACTTC

CDR3 length: 17
J gene: TRBJ2-1
D gene: .
clone size: .
V gene: TRBV5-6
CDR3 protein: CASSLWWDRGSYNEQFF
CDR3 DNA: TGTGCCAGCAGCTTGTGGTGGGATAGGGGGTCCTACAATGAGCAGTTCTTC

CDR3 length: 14
J gene: TRBJ2-5
D gene: .
clone size: .
V gene: TRBV18
CDR3 protein: CASSPLVGKETQYF
CDR3 DNA: TGTGCCAGCTCACCCCTGGTGGGTAAGGAGACCCAGTACTTC

CDR3 length: 14
J gene: TRBJ2-3
D gene: .
clone size: .
V gene: TRBV18
CDR3 protein: CASSPPWPLDTQYF
CDR3 DNA: TGTGCCAGCTCACCACCGTGGCCGCTAGATACGCAGTATTTT

CDR3 length: 13
J gene: TRBJ2-1
D gene: .
clone size: .
V gene: TRBV19
CDR3 protein: CASSAPSFNEQFF
CDR3 DNA: TGTGCCAGTAGTGCCCCGAGTTTTAATGAGCAGTTCTTC

CDR3 length: 15
J gene: TRBJ2-7
D gene: TRBD1
clone size: .
V gene: TRBV18
CDR3 protein: CASSPTGVESYEQYF
CDR3 DNA: TGTGCCAGCTCACCCACAGGGGTTGAATCCTACGAGCAGTACTTC

CDR3 length: 16
J gene: TRBJ2-2
D gene: .
clone size: once
V gene: TRBV5-1
CDR3 protein: CASSLVPAGRSGELFF
CDR3 DNA: TGCGCCAGCAGCTTGGTACCCGCAGGCCGGTCCGGGGAGCTGTTTTTT

CDR3 length: 16
J gene: TRBJ1-4
D gene: TRBD1
clone size: .
V gene: TRBV15
CDR3 protein: CATSRGQGAVREKLFF
CDR3 DNA: TGTGCCACCAGCAGAGGGCAGGGGGCCGTACGGGAAAAACTGTTTTTT

CDR3 length: 17
J gene: TRBJ1-6
D gene: .
clone size: .
V gene: TRBV5-4
CDR3 protein: CASSLVTGSRYNSPLHF
CDR3 DNA: TGTGCCAGCAGCCTTGTGACAGGATCGAGGTATAATTCACCCCTCCACTTT

CDR3 length: 17
J gene: TRBJ2-1
D gene: TRBD2
clone size: .
V gene: TRBV27
CDR3 protein: CASSSRSSGRIYNEQFF
CDR3 DNA: TGTGCCAGCAGTTCCCGGAGTAGCGGGAGAATCTACAATGAGCAGTTCTTC

CDR3 length: 13
J gene: TRBJ1-2
D gene: .
clone size: .
V gene: TRBV30
CDR3 protein: CAWSPGRSYGYTF
CDR3 DNA: TGTGCCTGGAGCCCAGGGCGGAGCTATGGCTACACCTTC

CDR3 length: 13
J gene: TRBJ1-1
D gene: .
clone size: .
V gene: TRBV19
CDR3 protein: CASKGSRGTEAFF
CDR3 DNA: TGTGCCAGTAAAGGGTCCAGGGGAACTGAAGCTTTCTTT

CDR3 length: 12
J gene: TRBJ2-7
D gene: TRBD2
clone size: .
V gene: TRBV11-2
CDR3 protein: CASSREGYEQYF
CDR3 DNA: TGTGCCAGCAGCCGGGAGGGGTACGAGCAGTACTTC

CDR3 length: 14
J gene: TRBJ1-2
D gene: TRBD1
clone size: .
V gene: TRBV27
CDR3 protein: CASSRTGGNYGYTF
CDR3 DNA: TGTGCCAGCAGTCGAACAGGGGGCAACTATGGCTACACCTTC

CDR3 length: 14
J gene: TRBJ1-6
D gene: TRBD1
clone size: .
V gene: TRBV15
CDR3 protein: CATSRGTGDSPLHF
CDR3 DNA: TGTGCCACCAGCAGAGGGACAGGGGATTCACCCCTCCACTTT

CDR3 length: 14
J gene: TRBJ2-7
D gene: .
clone size: .
V gene: TRBV5-5
CDR3 protein: CASSLVAYPYEQYF
CDR3 DNA: TGTGCCAGCAGCTTGGTGGCGTACCCCTACGAGCAGTACTTC

CDR3 length: 16
J gene: TRBJ2-7
D gene: TRBD2
clone size: .
V gene: TRBV14
CDR3 protein: CASSQGLAGVAYEQYF
CDR3 DNA: TGTGCCAGCAGCCAGGGGCTGGCGGGAGTAGCCTACGAGCAGTACTTC

CDR3 length: 18
J gene: TRBJ2-1
D gene: TRBD2
clone size: .
V gene: TRBV7-2
CDR3 protein: CASSFRGGLGGRYNEQFF
CDR3 DNA: TGTGCCAGCAGCTTTAGAGGGGGTTTGGGCGGGAGGTACAATGAGCAGTTCTTC

CDR3 length: 16
J gene: TRBJ2-3
D gene: .
clone size: .
V gene: TRBV9
CDR3 protein: CASSVGGGSGTDTQYF
CDR3 DNA: TGTGCCAGCAGCGTAGGGGGTGGGAGCGGCACAGATACGCAGTATTTT

CDR3 length: 13
J gene: TRBJ1-3
D gene: TRBD1
clone size: .
V gene: TRBV28
CDR3 protein: CASSPGQWNTIYF
CDR3 DNA: TGTGCCAGCAGCCCGGGACAGTGGAACACCATATATTTT

CDR3 length: 17
J gene: TRBJ1-1
D gene: TRBD1
clone size: .
V gene: TRBV11-1
CDR3 protein: CASSFTGTGGLNTEAFF
CDR3 DNA: TGTGCCAGCAGCTTTACCGGGACAGGAGGTTTGAACACTGAAGCTTTCTTT

CDR3 length: 16
J gene: TRBJ2-6
D gene: TRBD1
clone size: .
V gene: TRBV29-1
CDR3 protein: CSVAGTAYSGANVLTF
CDR3 DNA: TGCAGCGTTGCCGGGACAGCTTACTCTGGGGCCAACGTCCTGACTTTC

CDR3 length: 13
J gene: TRBJ1-1
D gene: .
clone size: .
V gene: TRBV10-3
CDR3 protein: CAFQKGEWTEAFF
CDR3 DNA: TGTGCCTTCCAGAAGGGTGAGTGGACTGAAGCTTTCTTT

CDR3 length: 15
J gene: TRBJ1-4
D gene: .
clone size: .
V gene: TRBV19
CDR3 protein: CASSTHDGILEKLFF
CDR3 DNA: TGTGCCAGTAGTACCCATGACGGAATACTTGAAAAACTGTTTTTT

CDR3 length: 14
J gene: TRBJ2-5
D gene: TRBD1
clone size: .
V gene: TRBV5-4
CDR3 protein: CASSPRTGRETQYF
CDR3 DNA: TGTGCCAGCAGCCCTCGGACAGGGAGGGAGACCCAGTACTTC

CDR3 length: 17
J gene: TRBJ1-5
D gene: TRBD1
clone size: .
V gene: TRBV7-9
CDR3 protein: CASSYSGGGGSNQPQHF
CDR3 DNA: TGTGCCAGCAGCTATAGTGGCGGAGGGGGCAGCAATCAGCCCCAGCATTTT

CDR3 length: 16
J gene: TRBJ2-6
D gene: .
clone size: .
V gene: TRBV19
CDR3 protein: CASSMIATSGANVLTF
CDR3 DNA: TGTGCCAGTAGTATGATTGCAACCTCTGGGGCCAACGTCCTGACTTTC

CDR3 length: 12
J gene: TRBJ1-4
D gene: .
clone size: once
V gene: TRBV28
CDR3 protein: CASNRRREKLFF
CDR3 DNA: TGTGCCAGCAACCGGAGGCGTGAAAAACTGTTTTTT